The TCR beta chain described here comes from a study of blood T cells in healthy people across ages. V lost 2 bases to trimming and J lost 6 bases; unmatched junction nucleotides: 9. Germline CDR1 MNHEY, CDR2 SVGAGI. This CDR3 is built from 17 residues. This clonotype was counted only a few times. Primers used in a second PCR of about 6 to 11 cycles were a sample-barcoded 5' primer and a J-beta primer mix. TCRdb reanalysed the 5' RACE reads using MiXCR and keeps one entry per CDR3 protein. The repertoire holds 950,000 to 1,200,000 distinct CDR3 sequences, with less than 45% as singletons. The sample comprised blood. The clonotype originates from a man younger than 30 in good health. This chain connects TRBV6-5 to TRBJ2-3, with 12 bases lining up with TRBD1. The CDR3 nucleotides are TGTGCCAGCAGTTACGGGACAGGGGGCCGATTTGGTGATACGCAGTATTTT. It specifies CASSYGTGGRFGDTQYF.